The rows below give T cell receptor beta chains drawn from one sample of a study of cytomegalovirus exposure and HLA in healthy donors. The method was immunoSEQ multiplex PCR; TCRdb's version includes in-frame clones alone and lacks a portion of them. The table lists 85,000 to 130,000 clones, under 80% of them singletons, with 4.8% in the top ten. The sample taken for sequencing was PBMCs. The receptor set was obtained from a woman in her late teens or twenties in good health and CMV-seropositive. Each CDR3 is given with its conserved first and last residue. The order of the fields is V gene, J gene, D gene, clone size, CDR3 length, CDR3 protein, CDR3 DNA. The D gene is left open where the match is weak. Not every row has a clone size; where given, it reads once, few, many or a size class.

>TRBV30|TRBJ1-5|TRBD1|-|17
CAWSNDRGFYSNQPQHF
TGTGCCTGGAGTAACGACAGGGGATTTTATAGCAATCAGCCCCAGCATTTT
>TRBV28|TRBJ1-5|TRBD1|-|16
CASSSGTGLSNQPQHF
TGTGCCAGCAGTTCCGGGACAGGCCTTAGCAATCAGCCCCAGCATTTT
>TRBV27|TRBJ2-1|-|-|15
CASTERLGAYNEQFF
TGTGCCAGCACTGAACGACTAGGGGCCTACAATGAGCAGTTCTTC
>TRBV27|TRBJ2-5|TRBD1|-|15
CASRPGTVSQETQYF
TGTGCCAGCAGACCAGGGACAGTCTCTCAAGAGACCCAGTACTTC
>TRBV2|TRBJ2-1|TRBD2|-|17
CASSSAGGPSSYNEQFF
TGTGCCAGCAGCTCAGCGGGAGGGCCGAGCTCCTACAATGAGCAGTTCTTC
>TRBV5-1|TRBJ2-7|-|-|15
CASSSMRQRAYEQYF
TGCGCCAGCAGCTCCATGCGACAGAGAGCCTACGAGCAGTACTTC
>TRBV29-1|TRBJ2-7|-|-|11
CSVEQGYEQYF
TGCAGCGTTGAACAGGGCTACGAGCAGTACTTC
>TRBV27|TRBJ2-3|TRBD2|-|15
CASSLVEAGADTQYF
TGTGCCAGCAGTTTAGTTGAGGCGGGAGCCGATACGCAGTATTTT
>TRBV10-3|TRBJ2-1|-|-|15
CAISLDYTSYNEQFF
TGTGCCATCAGTCTAGACTACACCTCCTACAATGAGCAGTTCTTC
>TRBV6-6|TRBJ2-7|-|-|13
CASSLASRYEQYF
TGTGCCAGCAGCCTCGCCTCGAGGTACGAGCAGTACTTC
>TRBV6-1|TRBJ1-5|TRBD1|few|15
CASSGTGEGNQPQHF
TGTGCCAGCAGTGGAACAGGGGAAGGCAATCAGCCCCAGCATTTT
>TRBV7-9|TRBJ2-7|TRBD1|few|15
CASSFGTGTTNEQYF
TGTGCCAGCAGCTTTGGGACAGGGACCACTAACGAGCAGTACTTC
>TRBV6-5|TRBJ1-2|-|-|14
CASSYYRANYGYTF
TGTGCCAGCAGTTACTACAGGGCTAACTATGGCTACACCTTC
>TRBV25-1|TRBJ1-1|TRBD1|-|14
CASSAGQGYTEAFF
TGTGCCAGCAGTGCGGGACAGGGGTACACTGAAGCTTTCTTT
>TRBV7-3|TRBJ2-7|TRBD2|-|15
CASSSSSGAAYEQYF
TGTGCCAGCAGCTCATCCAGCGGGGCTGCCTACGAGCAGTACTTC
>TRBV2|TRBJ2-3|TRBD2|-|15
CASTPGLAASDTQYF
TGTGCCAGCACACCGGGACTAGCGGCTTCAGATACGCAGTATTTT
>TRBV14|TRBJ1-2|TRBD1|-|15
CASSRGQGINYGYTF
TGTGCCAGCAGCCGCGGACAGGGCATTAACTATGGCTACACCTTC
>TRBV28|TRBJ2-7|-|-|13
CASRGPAGYEQYF
TGTGCCAGCAGGGGGCCCGCAGGCTACGAGCAGTACTTC
>TRBV6-4|TRBJ2-3|TRBD2|-|16
CASSRTTREGTDTQYF
TGTGCCAGCAGCCGAACGACGCGGGAGGGAACAGATACGCAGTATTTT
>TRBV4-1|TRBJ2-1|-|once|15
CASTRLGSSLKEQFF
TGCGCCAGCACCCGGCTCGGGAGTTCCCTGAAGGAGCAGTTCTTC
>TRBV28|TRBJ2-6|TRBD2|-|18
CASSLVLAGDSGANVLTF
TGTGCCAGCAGTTTGGTACTAGCGGGGGACTCTGGGGCCAACGTCCTGACTTTC
>TRBV6-1|TRBJ1-5|-|-|13
CASSESGAQPQHF
TGTGCCAGCAGTGAGTCAGGGGCTCAGCCCCAGCATTTT
>TRBV7-2|TRBJ1-1|TRBD1|many|14
CASSLQGARTEAFF
TGTGCCAGCAGCTTACAGGGGGCGCGGACTGAAGCTTTCTTT
>TRBV6-1|TRBJ2-7|TRBD1|once|15
CASSGSPTGGHEQYF
TGTGCCAGCAGTGGGAGTCCGACAGGGGGTCACGAGCAGTACTTC
>TRBV30|TRBJ2-3|-|-|14
CAWSMPGGTDTQYF
TGTGCCTGGAGTATGCCGGGAGGCACAGATACGCAGTATTTT
>TRBV6-4|TRBJ2-3|-|once|16
CASTQTPGESTDTQYF
TGTGCCAGCACCCAAACTCCGGGGGAAAGCACAGATACGCAGTATTTT
>TRBV5-1|TRBJ1-1|TRBD1|few|14
CASSEGQPNTEAFF
TGCGCCAGCAGCGAGGGACAGCCGAACACTGAAGCTTTCTTT
>TRBV4-3|TRBJ2-5|-|-|15
CASSQDVRYSETQYF
TGCGCCAGCAGCCAAGATGTGCGGTACTCAGAGACCCAGTACTTC
>TRBV7-2|TRBJ2-3|TRBD2|-|16
CASSLALSGRTDTQYF
TGTGCCAGCAGCTTAGCCCTCAGCGGGAGAACAGATACGCAGTATTTT
>TRBV6-1|TRBJ1-5|TRBD1|medium-sized|15
CASSRSGTGNQPQHF
TGTGCCAGCAGTCGATCCGGGACAGGGAATCAGCCCCAGCATTTT
>TRBV19|TRBJ1-2|-|-|15
CASSREGAWDYGYTF
TGTGCCAGTAGTAGGGAAGGGGCGTGGGACTATGGCTACACCTTC
>TRBV7-2|TRBJ2-7|-|-|15
CASRKGGTLSGEQYF
TGTGCCAGCAGGAAAGGGGGAACACTCTCGGGGGAGCAGTACTTC
>TRBV11-2|TRBJ1-5|TRBD1|-|15
CASSQGQGGNQPQHF
TGTGCCAGCAGCCAGGGACAGGGTGGCAATCAGCCCCAGCATTTT
>TRBV4-2|TRBJ2-5|TRBD1|-|14
CASRRDSLQETQYF
TGTGCCAGCAGACGGGACAGTCTCCAAGAGACCCAGTACTTC
>TRBV19|TRBJ2-3|TRBD1|once|15
CASRTGARVADTQYF
TGTGCCAGCAGAACAGGGGCGAGGGTGGCAGATACGCAGTATTTT
>TRBV5-6|TRBJ1-1|-|-|14
CASSLRRLNTEAFF
TGTGCCAGCAGCTTGCGGCGGTTGAACACTGAAGCTTTCTTT
>TRBV15|TRBJ2-7|TRBD2|-|15
CATSRGGGSSYEQYF
TGTGCCACCAGCAGAGGGGGCGGGAGCTCCTACGAGCAGTACTTC
>TRBV28|TRBJ1-5|TRBD1|few|18
CASSWDRRIFYSNQPQHF
TGTGCCAGCAGCTGGGACAGGAGAATATTTTATAGCAATCAGCCCCAGCATTTT
>TRBV6-1|TRBJ2-7|TRBD1|few|16
CASSEAVTGVQYEQYF
TGTGCCAGCAGTGAAGCGGTGACAGGGGTTCAGTACGAGCAGTACTTC
>TRBV28|TRBJ2-1|-|-|15
CASSDGLSSYNEQFF
TGTGCCAGCAGTGACGGGTTAAGCTCCTACAATGAGCAGTTCTTC
>TRBV27|TRBJ2-7|TRBD1|-|13
CASSFARGYEQYF
TGTGCCAGCAGTTTCGCCAGGGGGTACGAGCAGTACTTC
>TRBV10-3|TRBJ2-3|-|-|14
CAIRGAGEQDTQYF
TGTGCCATCAGGGGTGCAGGGGAACAAGATACGCAGTATTTT
>TRBV4-1|TRBJ1-2|TRBD1|few|16
CASSRGSGTGVYGYTF
TGCGCCAGCAGCCGGGGTTCCGGGACAGGGGTCTATGGCTACACCTTC
>TRBV19|TRBJ2-3|-|-|15
CASRRGADRTDTQYF
TGTGCCAGTAGGCGGGGAGCGGACCGCACAGATACGCAGTATTTT
>TRBV28|TRBJ1-1|-|-|15
CASSLRGVMNTEAFF
TGTGCCAGCAGTTTACGCGGGGTGATGAACACTGAAGCTTTCTTT